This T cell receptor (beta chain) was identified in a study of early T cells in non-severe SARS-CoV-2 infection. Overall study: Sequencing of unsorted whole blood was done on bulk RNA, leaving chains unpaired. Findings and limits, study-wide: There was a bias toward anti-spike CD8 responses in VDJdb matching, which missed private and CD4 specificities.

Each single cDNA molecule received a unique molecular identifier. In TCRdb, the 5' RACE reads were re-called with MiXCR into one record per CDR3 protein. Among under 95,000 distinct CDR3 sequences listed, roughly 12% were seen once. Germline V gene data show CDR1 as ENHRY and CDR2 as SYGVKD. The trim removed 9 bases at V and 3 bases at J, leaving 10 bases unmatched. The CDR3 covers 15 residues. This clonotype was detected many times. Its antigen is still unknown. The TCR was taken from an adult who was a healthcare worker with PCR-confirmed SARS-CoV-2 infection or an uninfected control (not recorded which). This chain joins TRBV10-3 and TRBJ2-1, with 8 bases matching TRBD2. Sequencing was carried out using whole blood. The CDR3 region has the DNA TGTGCCATTACAAGCGGGAGTGGGTACTACAATGAGCAGTTCTTC. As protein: CAITSGSGYYNEQFF.